These T cell receptor beta chains were read from a single sample in a study of cytomegalovirus exposure and HLA in healthy donors. Sequencing was performed with immunoSEQ multiplex PCR; in TCRdb, only in-frame clones are kept and a portion is missing. The data contain 150,000 to 200,000 clones, nearly 80% of them singletons. The sequencing input was PBMCs. All receptors come from a man in his forties in good health and CMV-seropositive. The CDR3 runs from the conserved cysteine through the conserved F or W. A D gene is named only where the DNA matches it firmly. A row's size may be missing; if present it is once, few, many or a size class.

cdr3_aa cdr3_nt clone_size j_call d_call v_call
CASSFLAGEETQYF TGTGCCAGCAGTTTCCTAGCGGGAGAAGAGACCCAGTACTTC - TRBJ2-5 TRBD2 TRBV28
CSVAGDTEAFF TGCAGCGTTGCGGGGGACACTGAAGCTTTCTTT few TRBJ1-1 - TRBV29-1
CASGTATNEKLFF TGTGCCTCTGGGACAGCAACTAATGAAAAACTGTTTTTT - TRBJ1-4 TRBD1 TRBV7-2
CASGSGLDATAQHF TGTGCTAGTGGCTCGGGACTGGATGCGACGGCCCAGCATTTT once TRBJ1-5 - TRBV12-5
CASSVDRGTYEQYF TGCGCCAGCAGCGTGGACAGGGGAACCTACGAGCAGTACTTC once TRBJ2-7 TRBD1 TRBV5-1
CASTDTGTGALEQYF TGTGCCAGCACTGATACCGGGACAGGGGCCCTCGAGCAGTACTTC few TRBJ2-7 TRBD1 TRBV2
CASSPGQPNTEAFF TGCGCCAGCAGTCCGGGACAGCCGAACACTGAAGCTTTCTTT - TRBJ1-1 TRBD1 TRBV10-1
CASSQVGGSSYNEQFF TGCGCCAGCAGCCAAGTGGGCGGGAGCTCCTACAATGAGCAGTTCTTC - TRBJ2-1 TRBD2 TRBV5-1
CASSGLAGTAGELFF TGTGCCAGTAGCGGACTAGCGGGAACAGCCGGGGAGCTGTTTTTT - TRBJ2-2 TRBD2 TRBV19
CASSSEIPSSYEQYF TGTGCCAGCAGCTCGGAGATTCCGAGTTCCTACGAGCAGTACTTC - TRBJ2-7 - TRBV5-8